This TCR beta chain came from a study of blood T cell repertoires in COVID-19. Repertoires were generated with immunoSEQ multiplex PCR, while TCRdb's copy carries only in-frame clones and drops some. In the table there are 150,000 to 200,000 clones, 90% of which are singletons. Germline assignment: CDR1 SNHLY and CDR2 FYNNEI. J was trimmed by 6 bases and V by 0 bases; bases with no gene match: 5. This CDR3 is built from 15 residues. Sequencing was carried out using peripheral blood. The origin of this receptor is a man in his fifties with acute or convalescent COVID-19. The J gene is TRBJ1-5, the V gene TRBV2; 7 bases are shared with TRBD1. The CDR3 loop is CASSEADREGQPQHF. The CDR3 bases are TGTGCCAGCAGTGAAGCTGACAGGGAAGGTCAGCCCCAGCATTTT.